This entry concerns a single T cell receptor beta chain. What it binds is not known. This sample is drawn from a study of cytomegalovirus exposure and HLA in healthy donors. Primers included in the PCR were 60 Vbeta and 13 Jbeta primers. Profiling relied on immunoSEQ multiplex PCR, and the TCRdb table lists in-frame clones only, not all of them. This repertoire shows 160,000 or so clones, over 75% found once; its top ten account for approximately 1.2%. Study-wide points: The study found most TCR sequences rare, yet found some public TCRs in many donors.

CDR1 GTSNPN and CDR2 SVGIG come from the germline V gene (reference sequence). V shed 0 bases and J 2 bases; nucleotides not matched to a gene: 11. This CDR3 has 17 amino acids. Specimen: PBMCs. The TCR comes from a man aged 50-60 years in good health and CMV-seropositive. The rearrangement joins TRBV30 to TRBJ2-3, with TRBD2 matching over 7 bases. The CDR3 bases are TGTGCCTGGAGTGTAAAGGGCCCTAGCGGAAACACAGATACGCAGTATTTT. Translated, it gives CAWSVKGPSGNTDTQYF.